Each of the 18 T cell receptor beta chains below was sequenced from the same sample in a study of shared clonotypes between healthy human individuals. Terminally differentiated effector memory CD45RA+ cells were excluded by CCR7 positive selection of CD45RO-negative cells. The method was immunoSEQ multiplex PCR; TCRdb's version includes in-frame clones alone and lacks a portion of them. This sample yields roughly 2 million clones, of which over 85% are seen a single time; around 1.1% belongs to the top ten. Input material: naive CD8+ T cells sorted from blood. The receptors come from a man younger than 30 in good health.

The chain joins TRBV7-9 to TRBJ2-7; D is unclear. Germline V gene lookup returns CDR1 SEHNR and CDR2 FQNEAQ (reference sequence). Deletions cut 5 bases from V and 4 bases from J, with 12 bases between. This CDR3 region has 13 residues. The CDR3 reads CASSPRMGYEQYF. In DNA form, the CDR3 reads TGTGCCAGCAGCCCAAGGATGGGGTACGAGCAGTACTTC.

The chain joins TRBV5-6 to TRBJ1-2; 8 bases match TRBD1. Looked up from germline, CDR1 is SGHDT and CDR2 is YYEEEE. V shed 1 base and J 4 bases; nucleotides not matched to a gene: 9. The CDR3 is 16 residues long. CDR3: CASSLLGQGIVYGYTF. The DNA of the CDR3 is TGTGCCAGCAGCTTGCTAGGACAGGGTATTGTCTATGGCTACACCTTC.

V gene TRBV7-9 combines with J gene TRBJ2-7; either TRBD1 or TRBD2 may supply D (5 bases each). V shed 0 bases and J shed 1 base, with 16 bases lying between them. This CDR3 spans 17 amino acids. Germline CDR1 SEHNR, CDR2 FQNEAQ (reference sequence). CDR3 residues: CASSLARDGQLSYEQYF. In DNA, the CDR3 is TGTGCCAGCAGCTTAGCCCGGGACGGCCAACTTTCCTACGAGCAGTACTTC.

This chain uses TRBV27 with TRBJ2-5; TRBD2 matches 8 bases. The CDR3 length is 16 residues. Germline CDR1 and CDR2: MNHEY and SMNVEV (reference sequence). J lost 3 bases, V lost 3 bases, and 9 bases had no gene match. DNA for the CDR3: TGTGCCAGCAGTTTTTCCCTAGCGGGCTACAAAGAGACCCAGTACTTC. This translates into CASSFSLAGYKETQYF.

The chain is built from TRBV2 and TRBJ1-6; 8 nucleotides align to TRBD1. Germline assignment: CDR1 SNHLY and CDR2 FYNNEI. The CDR3 has 16 amino acids. V shed 3 bases and J 7 bases; nucleotides not matched to a gene: 8. The CDR3 region is CASSDTRTGNNSPLHF. The CDR3 DNA is TGTGCCAGCAGTGACACCCGGACAGGGAACAATTCACCCCTCCACTTT.

On this clone: The junction and the germline gene differ at one end; a read error may be behind it. V gene TRBV2 combines with J gene TRBJ1-6; D gene ambiguous. The germline V gene has CDR1 SNHLY and CDR2 FYNNEI. This CDR3 comprises 11 residues. The CDR3 loop reads CASSEDFSLTF. The DNA for the CDR3 is TGTGCCAGCAGTGAAGATTTTTCCCTGACCTTT.

This chain joins TRBV6-1 and TRBJ1-2, with 7 bases that match TRBD1. In germline, CDR1 is MNHNS, CDR2 SASEGT. This CDR3 is 13 amino acids long. With V trimmed by 3 bases and J by 6 bases, 4 bases remained unmatched. The CDR3 DNA sequence: TGTGCCAGCAGTGACCGGACAGGTGATGGCTACACCTTC. Its protein product is CASSDRTGDGYTF.

This sequence joins TRBV6-1 and TRBJ2-7; 10 bases agree with TRBD1. The germline CDR1 and CDR2 sequences are MNHNS and SASEGT. The junction had 5 bases not matched to a gene; V was cut back by 4 bases and J by 5 bases. The CDR3 is 14 amino acids. The chain's CDR3 is CASSVGQGFHEQYF. The CDR3, as DNA: TGTGCCAGCAGTGTGGGACAGGGGTTCCACGAGCAGTACTTC.

CDR3 bases: TGTGCCAGCAGCACCTGGGACGCTCATACTGAAGCTTTCTTT. Translation gives CASSTWDAHTEAFF. V gene TRBV21-1 combines with J gene TRBJ1-1. TRBV21-1 is noted as a pseudogene. This CDR3 has 14 residues.

The V and J genes are TRBV11-2 and TRBJ1-1; TRBD1 is a possible D gene (5 bases). Trimming took off 3 bases at V and 5 bases at J, with 10 bases between the two ends. CDR3 length equals 13 residues. CDR1 is SGHAT and CDR2 is FQNNGV in the germline V gene. CDR3 nucleotide sequence: TGTGCCAGCAGCTTTGGGGGGGAGACTGAAGCTTTCTTT. Protein product: CASSFGGETEAFF. Full variable domain (remainder filled in from reference TRBV11-2 and TRBJ1-1): EAGVAQSPRYKIIEKRQSVAFWCNPISGHATLYWYQQILGQGPKLLIQFQNNGVVDDSQLPKDRFSAERLKGVDSTLKIQPAKLEDSAVYLCASSFGGETEAFFGQGTRLTVV.

This chain joins TRBV9 and TRBJ2-3; D remains ambiguous. Germline CDR1 is SGDLS and CDR2 is YYNGEE. CDR3 length: 16 residues. Trimming stripped 4 bases from V and 2 bases from J, with 17 bases between. CDR3 nucleotides: TGTGCCAGCAGCCCGTATTCAGGCGGATACACAGATACGCAGTATTTT. This translates into CASSPYSGGYTDTQYF.

This clone was seen a single time. The chain links TRBV19 to TRBJ2-7, with D possibly matching TRBD2 (5 bases). This CDR3 contains 15 residues. V was cut by 3 bases and J by 0 bases, with 12 bases left in between. The V gene's germline CDR1 is LNHDA and CDR2 SQIVND (reference sequence). The CDR3 coding sequence is TGTGCCAGTAGTATGAGGGCGACCTACTCCTACGAGCAGTACTTC. Translating gives CASSMRATYSYEQYF.

This clone was found once. The J gene is TRBJ1-1, the V gene TRBV7-9; D unresolved. CDR1 and CDR2 (germline): SEHNR, FQNEAQ (reference sequence). CDR3 length: 13 residues. Trimming pared 5 bases from V and 4 bases from J, leaving 11 bases between. CDR3: CASSQIVRTEAFF. The CDR3 nucleotides read TGTGCCAGCAGCCAGATAGTTCGCACTGAAGCTTTCTTT.

Remarks on this clone: Other DNA sequences of this sample code for an identical CDR3. The chain has TRBV9 and TRBJ2-7, with D uncertain. Germline-derived CDR1 and CDR2 are SGDLS and YYNGEE. Trimming took off 0 bases at V and 0 bases at J, with 10 bases between the two ends. The CDR3 extends over 15 amino acids. CDR3 DNA: TGTGCCAGCAGCGTAGGGTCAGGTCTCTCCTACGAGCAGTACTTC. Protein sequence: CASSVGSGLSYEQYF.

This clone was found once. This chain connects TRBV30 to TRBJ1-2; D not certain. CDR3 length equals 14 residues. Germline V gene lookup returns CDR1 GTSNPN and CDR2 SVGIG (reference sequence). Deletions cut 3 bases from V and 4 bases from J, with 15 bases between. The CDR3 region is CAWSPGISAYGYTF. CDR3 coding DNA: TGTGCCTGGAGCCCCGGGATCAGTGCCTATGGCTACACCTTC. Variable domain in full (rest from reference TRBV30 and TRBJ1-2): SQTIHQWPATLVQPVGSPLSLECTVEGTSNPNLYWYRQAAGRGLQLLFYSVGIGQISSEVPQNLSASRPQDRQFILSSKKLLLSDSGFYLCAWSPGISAYGYTFGSGTRLTVV.

As to this clone: Other nucleotide sequences from this sample produce the same CDR3. This rearrangement joins TRBV2 to TRBJ2-7; the D gene could be TRBD1 or TRBD2 (5 bases each). The CDR3 has 13 residues. Trimming cost V 1 base and J 3 bases, with 7 bases left between them. Germline CDR1 SNHLY, CDR2 FYNNEI. CDR3 sequence reads: CASSEGGVYEQYF. In nucleotides, the CDR3 is TGTGCCAGCAGTGAAGGAGGGGTCTACGAGCAGTACTTC.

This rearrangement joins TRBV5-1 to TRBJ2-6, with 12 nucleotides matching TRBD2. This CDR3 contains 19 residues. Per germline, CDR1 SGHRS and CDR2 YFSETQ. The V and J ends lost 4 bases and 0 bases, in that order; junction bases with no gene match: 8. The CDR3 DNA sequence: TGCGCCAGCAGCGCGACGGGACTAGCGGGCTTCTCTGGGGCCAACGTCCTGACTTTC. Its translation is CASSATGLAGFSGANVLTF.

This rearrangement joins TRBV19 to TRBJ2-2; 9 bases map to TRBD1. After removal of 6 bases from V and 3 bases from J, the junction contained 5 bases not matched to a gene. CDR1 is LNHDA and CDR2 is SQIVND in the germline V gene (reference sequence). The CDR3 totals 15 residues. CDR3 nucleotides: TGTGCCAGTAGGGACAGGGGCCCCCACACCGGGGAGCTGTTTTTT. Translated: CASRDRGPHTGELFF.